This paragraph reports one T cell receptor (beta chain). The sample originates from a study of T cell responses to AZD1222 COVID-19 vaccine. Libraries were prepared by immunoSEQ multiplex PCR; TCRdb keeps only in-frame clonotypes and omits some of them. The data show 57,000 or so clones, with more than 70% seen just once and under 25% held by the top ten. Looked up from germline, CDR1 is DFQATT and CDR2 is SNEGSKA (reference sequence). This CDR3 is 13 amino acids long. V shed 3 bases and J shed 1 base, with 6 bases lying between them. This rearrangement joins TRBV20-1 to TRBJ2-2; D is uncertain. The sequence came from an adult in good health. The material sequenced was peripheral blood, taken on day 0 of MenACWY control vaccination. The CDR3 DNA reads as TGCAGTGCTAGTATAGGGAACACCGGGGAGCTGTTTTTT. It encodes CSASIGNTGELFF.